These 23 T cell receptor beta chains came from one sample sequenced in a study of blood T cell repertoires in COVID-19. Profiling relied on immunoSEQ multiplex PCR, and the TCRdb table lists in-frame clones only, not all of them. The profile shows around 220,000 clones, around 80% of them singletons. The sample consisted of peripheral blood. These receptor sequences come from a human donor in a cohort sampled during active COVID-19.

The chain employs TRBV28 and TRBJ1-6; D is possibly TRBD1 (6 bases). CDR1 is MDHEN, CDR2 SYDVKM, per germline. This CDR3 is built from 15 residues. V was clipped by 6 bases and J by 10 bases, with 19 bases between them. The CDR3 DNA follows: TGTGCCAGCAGACCTACAGGGAACGCGTGGTCACCCCTCCACTTT. This gives the protein CASRPTGNAWSPLHF.

The rearrangement uses TRBV28 and TRBJ2-6; D not certain. CDR1 is MDHEN and CDR2 is SYDVKM in the germline V gene. Trimming left V 3 bases short and J 0 bases short, with 15 bases between. CDR3 length equals 18 residues. The CDR3 loop is CASSLPRLSSSGANVLTF. CDR3 sequence (DNA): TGTGCCAGCAGTTTGCCCAGGCTCAGTAGCTCTGGGGCCAACGTCCTGACTTTC.

This rearrangement joins TRBV10-3 to TRBJ2-2; the match to TRBD1 covers 7 bases. Germline V gives CDR1 ENHRY, CDR2 SYGVKD. CDR3 size: 14 residues. V lost 2 bases, J lost 6 bases, and 3 bases stayed unmatched. The CDR3 sequence is CAISENTGAGELFF. CDR3 bases: TGTGCCATCAGTGAGAATACAGGGGCCGGGGAGCTGTTTTTT.

This clone was detected a few times. The V call is TRBV6-4, the J call TRBJ1-1; no definite D call. The CDR3 covers 14 residues. Trimming removed 2 bases at V and 4 bases at J, with 11 bases between. Germline V CDR1 and CDR2: MRHNA, SNTAGT. CDR3 DNA sequence: TGTGCCAGCAGTGACAGGGCTGGGAGCACTGAAGCTTTCTTT. Protein sequence: CASSDRAGSTEAFF.

This chain uses TRBV7-2 with TRBJ1-5; 9 nucleotides line up with TRBD1. The CDR3 has 15 amino acids. Germline CDR1 and CDR2: SGHTA and FQGNSA. V lost 4 bases and J lost 6; bases outside the gene matches: 7. The CDR3 DNA reads as TGTGCCAGCAGCTGGGACAGGGCGTCGGGTCAGCCCCAGCATTTT. It yields the protein CASSWDRASGQPQHF.

The chain joins TRBV27 to TRBJ2-7, with TRBD1 identical over 7 bases. J lost 8 bases, V lost 8 bases, and 9 bases had no gene match. The CDR3 spans 12 residues. Germline V gene lookup returns CDR1 MNHEY and CDR2 SMNVEV (reference sequence). The CDR3 here is CASRRGGGKQYF. CDR3 in DNA: TGTGCCAGCCGGCGAGGGGGCGGTAAGCAGTACTTC.

This clone was seen a single time. The J gene is TRBJ2-5, the V gene TRBV19; TRBD1 matches at 12 bases. Germline V gene data show CDR1 as LNHDA and CDR2 as SQIVND (reference sequence). Germline trimming cut 5 bases from V and 5 bases from J; bases unmatched to any gene: 12. The CDR3 has 17 residues. In DNA form, the CDR3 reads TGTGCCAGTAGTGTCAGGGGACAGGGGGCCCAGCAGGAGACCCAGTACTTC. This sequence encodes CASSVRGQGAQQETQYF.

The gene calls are TRBV11-2 and TRBJ2-7; no reliable D call. Germline V gene sequence: CDR1 SGHAT, CDR2 FQNNGV. The CDR3 runs to 15 residues. V lost 3 bases to trimming and J lost 0 bases, with 12 bases between them. The CDR3 DNA reads as TGTGCCAGCAGCTTCGGTGACATTAGCTCCTACGAGCAGTACTTC. Translated: CASSFGDISSYEQYF.

This chain uses TRBV19 with TRBJ1-2; the match to TRBD1 covers 8 bases. The V gene's germline CDR1 is LNHDA and CDR2 SQIVND (reference sequence). The CDR3 consists of 15 residues. Trimming at V came to 0 bases and at J to 8 bases, leaving 8 bases not matched to a gene. The CDR3: CASSIDPGGERGYTF. CDR3 DNA: TGTGCCAGTAGTATAGACCCAGGGGGCGAGAGGGGCTACACCTTC.

The chain is built from TRBV19 and TRBJ1-5; D perhaps matches TRBD1 (6 bases). Between the trimmed V and J ends, which lost 8 bases and 1 base, there was a span of 9 bases. The CDR3 sequence is 13 residues long. Per germline, CDR1 LNHDA and CDR2 SQIVND (reference sequence). The CDR3 sequence: CASETGSNQPQHF. DNA for the CDR3: TGTGCCAGTGAAACAGGGAGCAATCAGCCCCAGCATTTT. The full variable domain, rest sourced from reference TRBV19 and TRBJ1-5, is DGGITQSPKYLFRKEGQNVTLSCEQNLNHDAMYWYRQDPGQGLRLIYYSQIVNDFQKGDIAEGYSVSREKKESFPLTVTSAQKNPTAFYLCASETGSNQPQHFGDGTRLSIL.

The chain recombines TRBV7-2 with TRBJ1-4; 9 bases line up with TRBD1. V shed 1 base and J 3 bases; nucleotides not matched to a gene: 3. Germline-derived CDR1 and CDR2 are SGHTA and FQGNSA. The CDR3 extends over 16 amino acids. CDR3 bases: TGTGCCAGCAGCTTAGTTTGGACAGGGGCTAATGAAAAACTGTTTTTT. Amino acid sequence: CASSLVWTGANEKLFF.

J is TRBJ2-7 and V is TRBV10-3, with 11 bases that match TRBD2. The CDR3 is 15 residues long. CDR1 and CDR2 from the germline V gene are ENHRY and SYGVKD. Trimming removed 3 bases from V and 4 bases from J; junction bases left unmatched: 5. The CDR3 loop reads CAISDSSGRLYEQYF. In nucleotides, the CDR3 is TGTGCCATCAGTGACTCTAGCGGGAGGCTTTACGAGCAGTACTTC.

This clone has just a few counts. The chain is built from TRBV7-9 and TRBJ2-7; possibly TRBD2 for D (5 bases). Trimming took off 6 bases at V and 1 base at J, with 13 bases between the two ends. The CDR3 runs 14 residues. Germline CDR1 and CDR2: SEHNR and FQNEAQ (reference sequence). The CDR3 DNA reads as TGTGCCAGCAGTAGCGAGGGTTGGTCCTACGAGCAGTACTTC. Translation gives CASSSEGWSYEQYF.

The chain combines TRBV19 with TRBJ1-1; D call uncertain. CDR3 length: 14 residues. The V end lost 3 bases, the J end lost 11 bases, and 19 bases lay between the germline ends. Germline values: CDR1 LNHDA, CDR2 SQIVND (reference sequence). The CDR3 protein is CASSMGVGNLDAFF. The CDR3 coding sequence is TGTGCCAGTAGTATGGGAGTTGGCAACTTAGACGCTTTCTTT. The full variable domain, with the rest looked up from reference TRBV19 and TRBJ1-1, is DGGITQSPKYLFRKEGQNVTLSCEQNLNHDAMYWYRQDPGQGLRLIYYSQIVNDFQKGDIAEGYSVSREKKESFPLTVTSAQKNPTAFYLCASSMGVGNLDAFFGQGTRLTVV.

The chain couples TRBV11-1 to TRBJ2-1; 9 nucleotides match TRBD2. This CDR3 is 16 amino acids long. Germline V gene data show CDR1 as SGHAT and CDR2 as FQDESV (reference sequence). The V segment lost 4 bases and the J segment 3 bases; nucleotides outside the gene matches: 7. CDR3 in DNA: TGTGCCAGCAGCTCCGTAGCGGGAGCGCACTACAATGAGCAGTTCTTC. It codes for CASSSVAGAHYNEQFF.

The CDR3 reads CASSWGTYEKLFF. For the CDR3, the DNA is TGTGCCAGCAGTTGGGGGACATATGAAAAACTGTTTTTT. The chain employs TRBV12-3 or TRBV12-4 and TRBJ1-4, with D perhaps TRBD1 (6 bases). V was cut by 4 bases and J by 6 bases, with 9 bases left in between. CDR3 length: 13 amino acids.

This rearrangement joins TRBV14 to TRBJ1-2; perhaps TRBD1 as D (6 bases). Germline V gene data show CDR1 as SGHDN and CDR2 as FVKESK. There are 16 residues in the CDR3. Trimming shortened V by 3 bases and J by 1 base, and 15 bases separated the two germline ends. In nucleotides, the CDR3 is TGTGCCAGCAGCCACCTAAACAGGGCCGTTAACTATGGCTACACCTTC. It translates to CASSHLNRAVNYGYTF. Looking up the rest from reference TRBV14 and TRBJ1-2 gives the full variable domain: EAGVTQFPSHSVIEKGQTVTLRCDPISGHDNLYWYRRVMGKEIKFLLHFVKESKQDESGMPNNRFLAERTGGTYSTLKVQPAELEDSGVYFCASSHLNRAVNYGYTFGSGTRLTVV.

Here the CDR3 DNA reads TGTGCCAGCATTGGGCTAGCGGGAGCTCCGGTGCTTTACGAGCAGTACTTC. It yields the protein CASIGLAGAPVLYEQYF. The chain joins TRBV28 to TRBJ2-7; TRBD2 agrees at 10 bases. V was pared by 7 bases and J by 4 bases, with 16 bases of the junction left unmatched. The length of the CDR3 is 17 residues. Germline-derived CDR1 and CDR2 are MDHEN and SYDVKM.

This CDR3 is CASSPRQTATNEKLFF. The DNA for the CDR3 is TGTGCCAGCTCACCACGACAGACCGCAACTAATGAAAAACTGTTTTTT. The gene calls are TRBV18 and TRBJ1-4; a possible D gene is TRBD1 (5 bases). Germline values: CDR1 KGHSH, CDR2 LQKENI. V lost 1 base to trimming and J lost 0 bases, with 9 bases between them. The CDR3 runs to 16 residues.

This clone was observed once. V usage is TRBV7-8 and J usage is TRBJ2-7, with 9 bases lining up with TRBD1. This CDR3 comprises 15 residues. Germline CDR1 is SGHVS and CDR2 is FQNEAQ. The V and J ends lost 5 bases and 5 bases, in that order; junction bases with no gene match: 10. CDR3 loop: CASSGRDRVLHEQYF. The CDR3, as DNA: TGTGCCAGCAGCGGCAGGGACAGGGTATTACACGAGCAGTACTTC.

V usage is TRBV11-2 and J usage is TRBJ2-7; 7 positions match TRBD1. The length of the CDR3 is 16 residues. The V gene's germline CDR1 is SGHAT and CDR2 FQNNGV. V gave up 1 base and J gave up 0 bases; unmatched junction bases: 6. CDR3 loop: CASSLGQGRSSYEQYF. The CDR3 nucleotides are TGTGCCAGCAGCTTAGGACAGGGCAGAAGCTCCTACGAGCAGTACTTC.

This chain uses TRBV30 with TRBJ1-1; possibly TRBD1 for D (6 bases). Germline CDR1 reads GTSNPN; CDR2 reads SVGIG (reference sequence). V lost 8 bases and J lost 2, with 24 bases in between. CDR3 length equals 16 residues. The CDR3 DNA reads TGTGCCCTCAAGCCAGGGGTCCTCCCTCGAAACACTGAAGCTTTCTTT. Protein product: CALKPGVLPRNTEAFF.

The chain links TRBV19 to TRBJ1-2; 8 nucleotides align to TRBD1. V was pared by 4 bases and J by 8 bases, with 9 bases of the junction left unmatched. CDR1 is LNHDA, CDR2 SQIVND, per germline (reference sequence). The CDR3 has 14 amino acids. The chain's CDR3 is CASSTSTGVHGYTF. In DNA form, the CDR3 reads TGTGCCAGTAGTACCTCGACAGGGGTACACGGCTACACCTTC. Full variable domain (rest looked up from reference TRBV19 and TRBJ1-2): DGGITQSPKYLFRKEGQNVTLSCEQNLNHDAMYWYRQDPGQGLRLIYYSQIVNDFQKGDIAEGYSVSREKKESFPLTVTSAQKNPTAFYLCASSTSTGVHGYTFGSGTRLTVV.